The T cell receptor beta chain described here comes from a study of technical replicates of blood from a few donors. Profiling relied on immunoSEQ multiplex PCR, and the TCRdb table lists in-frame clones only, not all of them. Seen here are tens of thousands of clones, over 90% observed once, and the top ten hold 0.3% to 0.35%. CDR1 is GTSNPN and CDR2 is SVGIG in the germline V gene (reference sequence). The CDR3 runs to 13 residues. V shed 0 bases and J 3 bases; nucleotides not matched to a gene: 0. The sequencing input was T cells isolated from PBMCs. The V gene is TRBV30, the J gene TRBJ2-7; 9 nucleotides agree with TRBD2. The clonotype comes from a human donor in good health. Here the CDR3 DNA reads TGTGCCTGGAGTGTTAGCGGGGGCTACGAGCAGTACTTC. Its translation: CAWSVSGGYEQYF.